This is a list of T cell receptor beta chains from one sample in a study of blood T cell repertoires in COVID-19. Only in-frame clones appear in the TCRdb table, and some are missing; sequencing was by immunoSEQ multiplex PCR. The data contain approximately 150,000 clones, about 88% of them singletons. The source material was peripheral blood. The receptors derive from a woman older than 75 with COVID-19, enrolled during active disease. CDR3s include the opening cysteine and the closing phenylalanine or tryptophan. Each record gives: clone size, D gene, V gene, J gene, CDR3 protein, CDR3 DNA. The D gene is left open where the match is weak. Some rows have no size entry. The others give once, few or many, or a class for an expanded clone.

-,TRBD2,TRBV9,TRBJ2-4,CASSAGTTGNIQYF,TGTGCCAGCAGCGCTGGGACTACGGGGAACATTCAGTACTTC
-,TRBD2,TRBV10-3,TRBJ2-5,CAISESMAAGKTQYF,TGTGCCATCAGTGAGTCTATGGCAGCGGGGAAGACCCAGTACTTC
-,-,TRBV4-2,TRBJ2-5,CASSQERETQYF,TGTGCCAGCAGCCAAGAGCGCGAGACCCAGTACTTC
-,-,TRBV5-1,TRBJ1-4,CASRAATNEKLFF,TGCGCCAGCAGGGCGGCAACTAATGAAAAACTGTTTTTT
-,TRBD2,TRBV5-4,TRBJ2-7,CASSLGASGRSHEQYF,TGTGCCAGCAGCTTGGGGGCTAGCGGGAGATCCCACGAGCAGTACTTC
-,-,TRBV5-6,TRBJ2-1,CASSLGQVNNEQFF,TGTGCCAGCAGCTTGGGACAGGTTAACAATGAGCAGTTCTTC
-,-,TRBV6-5,TRBJ1-1,CASRKGGNTEAFF,TGTGCCAGCAGAAAAGGGGGGAACACTGAAGCTTTCTTT
few,-,TRBV13,TRBJ1-2,CASSLAQTSRDYGYTF,TGTGCCAGCAGCTTAGCCCAGACCTCCCGGGACTATGGCTACACCTTC
-,-,TRBV28,TRBJ2-1,CASSLNGAYNEQFF,TGTGCCAGCAGTCTCAACGGGGCCTACAATGAGCAGTTCTTC
-,-,TRBV6-5,TRBJ1-2,CASKQENYGYTF,TGTGCCAGTAAACAGGAAAACTATGGCTACACCTTC
-,-,TRBV6-5,TRBJ1-5,CASSRQQNQPQHF,TGTGCCAGCAGCAGACAGCAAAATCAGCCCCAGCATTTT
-,-,TRBV6-5,TRBJ2-2,CASKGKGNTGELFF,TGTGCCAGCAAGGGGAAGGGGAACACCGGGGAGCTGTTTTTT
-,-,TRBV7-9,TRBJ2-1,CASSFYTGYNEQFF,TGTGCCAGCAGCTTTTATACAGGCTACAATGAGCAGTTCTTC
-,TRBD1,TRBV28,TRBJ2-3,CASSSYDRGSTDTQYF,TGTGCCAGCAGTTCCTACGACAGGGGAAGCACAGATACGCAGTATTTT
few,-,TRBV28,TRBJ2-1,CASSFIVSARNEQFF,TGTGCCAGCAGTTTTATCGTTTCCGCTAGGAATGAGCAGTTCTTC
-,TRBD1,TRBV5-1,TRBJ1-6,CASSSTPRDREDSPLHF,TGCGCCAGCAGCTCCACACCTCGGGACAGGGAAGATTCACCCCTCCACTTT
few,-,TRBV6-5,TRBJ1-2,CASRTALQPNYGYTF,TGTGCCAGCAGAACAGCCCTCCAGCCTAACTATGGCTACACCTTC
-,TRBD1,TRBV9,TRBJ1-3,CASSVYRDRGPGNTIYF,TGTGCCAGCAGCGTCTACCGGGACAGGGGGCCCGGAAACACCATATATTTT
-,-,TRBV10-3,TRBJ1-2,CAISESSRSSDYGYTF,TGTGCCATCAGTGAGTCCTCTCGGTCATCGGACTATGGCTACACCTTC
-,TRBD2,TRBV6-5,TRBJ2-2,CASSPGTKPGELFF,TGTGCCAGCAGTCCCGGGACTAAGCCCGGGGAGCTGTTTTTT
-,-,TRBV6-2/TRBV6-3,TRBJ2-7,CASSATTPGLQYF,TGTGCCAGCAGTGCTACTACTCCGGGACTCCAGTACTTC
-,-,TRBV10-3,TRBJ1-5,CASGENLQPQHF,TGTGCCAGCGGGGAGAATCTACAGCCCCAGCATTTT
-,-,TRBV5-1,TRBJ2-3,CASSLEEGTDTQYF,TGCGCCAGCAGCTTGGAAGAGGGAACAGATACGCAGTATTTT
-,TRBD2,TRBV7-9,TRBJ2-5,CASSSSGAQETQYF,TGTGCCAGCAGCTCTAGCGGAGCCCAAGAGACCCAGTACTTC
-,-,TRBV27,TRBJ2-6,CASSRRTEHSGANVLTF,TGTGCCAGCAGTAGAAGGACAGAGCACTCTGGGGCCAACGTCCTGACTTTC
-,-,TRBV2,TRBJ2-3,CASRILNRVGDTQYF,TGTGCCAGCAGAATACTAAACAGGGTTGGGGATACGCAGTATTTT
-,-,TRBV6-1,TRBJ1-1,CASNEDGKRAFF,TGTGCCAGCAATGAAGACGGGAAGAGAGCTTTCTTT
-,TRBD1,TRBV6-5,TRBJ2-1,CASSPGQGAIGQFF,TGTGCCAGCAGTCCGGGACAGGGGGCAATTGGGCAGTTCTTC
-,TRBD1,TRBV19,TRBJ2-5,CATKDREETQYF,TGTGCCACCAAGGACAGGGAAGAGACCCAGTACTTC